This T cell receptor (beta chain) was retrieved from a study of CXCR3-negative and CXCR3-positive naive CD8 T cells. As for the study in general: A total of about 135 million TRB reads was generated, with about 1.5 +/- 0.3 million per library. Study-wide findings and caveats: Diversity was high in both naive subsets and much lower in memory cells.

Comment on this clonotype: Its antigen remains unknown.

The TRB cDNA libraries were prepared by 5' RACE with UMI labels. TCRdb reanalyzed the 5' RACE reads, giving one entry per CDR3 protein sequence and no DNA. The sample includes some 130,000 distinct CDR3 sequences. This CDR3 comprises 18 residues. Germline V lookup: CDR1 MNHEY, CDR2 SMNVEV (reference sequence). The sorting of each CD8+ T cell subset was done in triplicate, at about 300,000 cells each. The origin of this receptor is a human donor in good health. Some clones in this sample may be carry-over from other donors' samples. The specimen sequenced was naive CXCR3- CD8+ T cells from blood. The subset denotes: CD45RO-CCR7+CD27+CD95- naive CD8+ T cells lacking CXCR3 (TNR3-). V usage is TRBV27 and J usage is TRBJ2-5; the TCRdb call, TRBD2, lacks DNA for checking. This CDR3 reads CASSLWASGRRNQETQYF.